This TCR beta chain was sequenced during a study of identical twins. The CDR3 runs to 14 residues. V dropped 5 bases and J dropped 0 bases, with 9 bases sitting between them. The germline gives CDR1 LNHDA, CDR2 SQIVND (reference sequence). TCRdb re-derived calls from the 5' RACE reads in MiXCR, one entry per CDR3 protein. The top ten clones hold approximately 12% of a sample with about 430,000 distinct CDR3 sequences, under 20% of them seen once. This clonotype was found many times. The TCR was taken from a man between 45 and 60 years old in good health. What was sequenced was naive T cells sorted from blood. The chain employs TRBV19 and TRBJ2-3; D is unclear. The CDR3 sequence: CASSSEASTDTQYF. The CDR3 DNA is TGTGCCAGTAGTTCTGAGGCGAGCACAGATACGCAGTATTTT.